The 17 T cell receptor beta chains presented below share a single source sample, sequenced in a study of OX40 agonist ivuxolimab in advanced cancers. TCRdb's table, derived via immunoSEQ multiplex PCR, lists solely in-frame clones and lacks some. The data show about 100,000 clones, 90% seen once. The sequencing used CD4+ or CD8+ T cells sorted from blood, collected in a trial of the OX40 agonist ivuxolimab. Every receptor here comes from an adult with an advanced solid tumor such as melanoma, head and neck, liver or kidney cancer.

The chain employs TRBV18 and TRBJ1-5; 10 bases are a match to TRBD1. CDR3 size: 15 residues. Germline-derived CDR1 and CDR2 are KGHSH and LQKENI. After removal of 2 bases from V and 5 bases from J, the junction contained 3 bases not matched to a gene. CDR3 in DNA: TGTGCCAGCTCACCAGGGACAGGGGATTATCAGCCCCAGCATTTT. Protein product: CASSPGTGDYQPQHF. The full variable domain, with the rest looked up from reference TRBV18 and TRBJ1-5, is NAGVMQNPRHLVRRRGQEARLRCSPMKGHSHVYWYRQLPEEGLKFMVYLQKENIIDESGMPKERFSAEFPKEGPSILRIQQVVRGDSAAYFCASSPGTGDYQPQHFGDGTRLSIL.

The rearrangement joins TRBV5-5 to TRBJ2-3, with no clear D. There are 15 residues in the CDR3. Germline CDR1 reads SGHKS; CDR2 reads YYEKEE (reference sequence). V shed 7 bases and J shed 0 bases, with 15 bases lying between them. Written as DNA, the CDR3 is TGTGCCAGCCCTGCTTCTGGGAAGAGCACAGATACGCAGTATTTT. Amino acids: CASPASGKSTDTQYF.

The chain is built from TRBV27 and TRBJ2-1, with 9 bases lining up with TRBD2. The CDR3 totals 16 residues. Germline CDR1 is MNHEY and CDR2 is SMNVEV (reference sequence). J gave up 5 bases and V 6 bases, and 11 bases lay outside the gene matches. Written as DNA, the CDR3 is TGTGCCAGCAGCCCGGGACTAGCCGGACTAAACAATGAGCAGTTCTTC. This sequence encodes CASSPGLAGLNNEQFF.

The chain carries TRBV6-5 and TRBJ1-2; the match to TRBD1 covers 7 bases. V shed 10 bases and J 4 bases; nucleotides not matched to a gene: 6. Germline CDR1 reads MNHEY; CDR2 reads SVGAGI. The CDR3 sequence is 12 residues long. This CDR3 is CATQTGPYGYTF. DNA of the CDR3: TGTGCCACCCAGACAGGGCCCTATGGCTACACCTTC.

Only a few counts were recorded for this clone. V gene TRBV18 combines with J gene TRBJ1-2; maybe TRBD1 (5 bases). CDR3 length: 15 amino acids. Germline CDR1 KGHSH, CDR2 LQKENI. Trimming removed 3 bases from V and 0 bases from J, with 11 bases in between. The CDR3 nucleotides are TGTGCCAGCTCACCTCAGGGTTACGCTAACTATGGCTACACCTTC. Its protein is CASSPQGYANYGYTF.

The chain is built from TRBV5-1 and TRBJ2-7; TRBD2 might be the D (6 bases). Germline CDR1 is SGHRS and CDR2 is YFSETQ. The V and J ends lost 4 bases and 3 bases respectively, with 20 bases between them. The CDR3 is made up of 16 amino acids. The CDR3 loop is CASSATTGPGGYEQYF. CDR3 sequence (DNA): TGCGCCAGCAGCGCCACCACAGGCCCCGGGGGCTACGAGCAGTACTTC.

The chain links TRBV6-1 to TRBJ2-1, with 11 bases matching TRBD2. V was clipped by 5 bases and J by 6 bases; unmatched bases: 6. Germline loops: CDR1 MNHNS, CDR2 SASEGT. This CDR3 has 15 residues. Here the CDR3 reads CASSPGTSGVNEQFF. DNA of the CDR3: TGTGCCAGCAGTCCCGGGACTAGCGGCGTCAATGAGCAGTTCTTC.

V usage is TRBV9 and J usage is TRBJ1-3, with 9 bases matching TRBD1. Looked up from germline, CDR1 is SGDLS and CDR2 is YYNGEE. Germline trimming cut 0 bases from V and 2 bases from J; bases unmatched to any gene: 3. The length of the CDR3 is 16 residues. The CDR3, as DNA: TGTGCCAGCAGCGTAGGGAGGACAGGGGCTGGAAACACCATATATTTT. Translated: CASSVGRTGAGNTIYF.

The chain couples TRBV7-2 to TRBJ2-1; either TRBD1 or TRBD2 may supply D (5 bases each). The CDR3 is made up of 16 amino acids. Germline V gives CDR1 SGHTA, CDR2 FQGNSA. V lost 1 base to trimming and J lost 8 bases, with 18 bases between them. The CDR3 sequence: CASSLGPRDVGHEQFF. In nucleotides, the CDR3 is TGTGCCAGCAGCTTAGGGCCTAGGGACGTGGGACATGAGCAGTTCTTC.

This sequence joins TRBV5-4 and TRBJ2-7; 14 nucleotides match TRBD2. V was clipped by 5 bases and J by 5 bases; unmatched bases: 6. Germline-derived CDR1 and CDR2 are SGHNT and YYREEE (reference sequence). The CDR3 has 15 amino acids. DNA for the CDR3: TGTGCCAGCAGTCCTGGACTAGCGGGAGGACACGAGCAGTACTTC. Translated: CASSPGLAGGHEQYF. The variable domain in full, with the rest retrieved from reference TRBV5-4 and TRBJ2-7, is ETGVTQSPTHLIKTRGQQVTLRCSSQSGHNTVSWYQQALGQGPQFIFQYYREEENGRGNFPPRFSGLQFPNYSSELNVNALELDDSALYLCASSPGLAGGHEQYFGPGTRLTVT.

CDR3 coding DNA: TGTGCCAGTAGCCCGGGACAGGGGGTCCGAGAAGAGTACTTC. The encoded protein is CASSPGQGVREEYF. The chain joins TRBV19 to TRBJ2-5, with TRBD1 matching 11 bases. The J segment lost 12 bases and the V segment lost 6 bases, leaving 12 bases of the junction unmatched. The CDR3 totals 14 residues. Germline-derived CDR1 and CDR2 are LNHDA and SQIVND (reference sequence).

The rearrangement links TRBV12-5 to TRBJ2-2; 10 bases agree with TRBD2. The junction had 6 bases not matched to a gene; V was cut back by 2 bases and J by 6 bases. This CDR3 is 16 amino acids long. Germline V gene lookup returns CDR1 LGHNT and CDR2 FRNRAP. The CDR3 sequence is CASGLWLAGVAGELFF. The CDR3 DNA sequence: TGTGCTAGTGGTTTGTGGCTAGCGGGAGTCGCCGGGGAGCTGTTTTTT.

The chain couples TRBV6-5 to TRBJ1-5, with 8 bases aligning to TRBD1. CDR3 length equals 15 residues. Germline lookup yields CDR1 MNHEY and CDR2 SVGAGI. After removal of 6 bases from V and 3 bases from J, the junction contained 7 bases not matched to a gene. The CDR3 sequence: CASSQRTGNNQPQHF. CDR3 bases: TGTGCCAGCAGCCAGAGGACAGGGAACAATCAGCCCCAGCATTTT.

This chain links TRBV5-1 with TRBJ1-1; TRBD1 might be the D (5 bases). The germline V gene has CDR1 SGHRS and CDR2 YFSETQ. Trimming removed 0 bases from V and 1 base from J, with 13 bases in between. The CDR3 consists of 16 residues. The CDR3 DNA reads as TGCGCCAGCAGCTTGGCGGGACCGGGGGGGAACACTGAAGCTTTCTTT. This translates into CASSLAGPGGNTEAFF.

The chain employs TRBV6-8 and TRBJ2-7; 11 bases are shared with TRBD1. V shed 1 base and J 4 bases; nucleotides not matched to a gene: 0. Germline V CDR1 and CDR2: MNHGY, SAAAGT. CDR3 length: 14 amino acids. DNA of the CDR3: TGTGCCAGCAGTTACTGGGACAGGGGGTACGAGCAGTACTTC. This encodes CASSYWDRGYEQYF.

This clone has a handful of counts. The chain joins TRBV2 to TRBJ2-7; D remains unclear. Deletions cut 4 bases from V and 1 base from J, with 5 bases between. Germline CDR1 is SNHLY and CDR2 is FYNNEI. This CDR3 spans 12 amino acids. The CDR3 region is CASSVWSYEQYF. The DNA for the CDR3 is TGTGCCAGCAGTGTCTGGTCCTACGAGCAGTACTTC.

The chain employs TRBV9 and TRBJ2-5; D tentatively reads TRBD1 or TRBD2 (5 bases each). Germline V lookup: CDR1 SGDLS, CDR2 YYNGEE. The CDR3 totals 17 residues. V shed 2 bases and J shed 7 bases, with 24 bases lying between them. CDR3 bases: TGTGCCAGCAGCGTTGCCGGGGACGCCACCGGTCTTGGGACCCAGTACTTC. Protein sequence: CASSVAGDATGLGTQYF.